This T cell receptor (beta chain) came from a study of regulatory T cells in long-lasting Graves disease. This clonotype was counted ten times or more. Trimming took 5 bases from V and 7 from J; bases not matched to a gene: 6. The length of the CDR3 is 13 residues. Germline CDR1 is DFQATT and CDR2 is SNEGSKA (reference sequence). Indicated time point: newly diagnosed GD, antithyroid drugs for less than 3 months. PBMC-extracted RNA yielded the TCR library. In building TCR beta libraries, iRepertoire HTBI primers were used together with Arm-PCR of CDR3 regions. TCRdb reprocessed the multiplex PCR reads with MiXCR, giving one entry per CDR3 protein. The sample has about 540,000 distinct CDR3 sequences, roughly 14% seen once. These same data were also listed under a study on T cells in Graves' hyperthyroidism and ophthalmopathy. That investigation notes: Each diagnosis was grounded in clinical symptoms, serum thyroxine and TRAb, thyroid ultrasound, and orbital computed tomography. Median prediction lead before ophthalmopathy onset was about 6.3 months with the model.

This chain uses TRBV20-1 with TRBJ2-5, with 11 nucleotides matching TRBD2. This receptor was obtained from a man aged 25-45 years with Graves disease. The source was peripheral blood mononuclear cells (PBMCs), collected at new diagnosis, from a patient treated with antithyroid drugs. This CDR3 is CSALSGRAGTQYF. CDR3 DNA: TGCAGTGCTCTTAGCGGGAGGGCCGGGACCCAGTACTTC.